This T cell receptor (beta chain) is drawn from a study of T cell responses to AZD1222 COVID-19 vaccine. CDR1 and CDR2 from the germline V gene are WNHNN and SYGVQD (reference sequence). V lost 4 bases and J lost 3, with 9 bases in between. The CDR3 spans 13 residues. Points from the study as a whole: Across spike, vaccine-associated CD4 TCRs were found, dominant at 160-218 and 743-854.

This clone was seen only once. Its target is not known. Produced via immunoSEQ multiplex PCR; TCRdb's table is partial and in-frame only. The sample lists 100,000 to 120,000 clones; 81% were seen once. This TCR came from an adult in good health. The sample was peripheral blood, taken on day 0 of AZD1222 vaccination. The J gene is TRBJ1-2, the V gene TRBV10-1; D remains ambiguous. The DNA for the CDR3 is TGCGCCAGCAGTGCGACTCTGGACTATGGCTACACCTTC. It codes for CASSATLDYGYTF.